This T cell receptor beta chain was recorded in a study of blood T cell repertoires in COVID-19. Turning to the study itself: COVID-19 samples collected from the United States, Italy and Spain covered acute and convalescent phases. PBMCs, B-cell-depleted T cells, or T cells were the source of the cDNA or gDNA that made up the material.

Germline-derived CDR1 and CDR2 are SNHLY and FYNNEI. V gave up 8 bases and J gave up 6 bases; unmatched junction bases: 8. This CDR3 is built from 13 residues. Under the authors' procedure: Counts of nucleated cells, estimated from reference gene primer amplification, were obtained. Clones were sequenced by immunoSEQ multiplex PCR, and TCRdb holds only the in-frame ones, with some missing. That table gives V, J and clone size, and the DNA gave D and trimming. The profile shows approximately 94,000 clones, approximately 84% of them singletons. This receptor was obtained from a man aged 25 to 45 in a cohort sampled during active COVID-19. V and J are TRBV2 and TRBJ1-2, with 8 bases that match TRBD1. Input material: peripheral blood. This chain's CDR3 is CASRLQGDDGYTF. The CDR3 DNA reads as TGTGCCAGCCGGCTACAGGGGGATGATGGCTACACCTTC. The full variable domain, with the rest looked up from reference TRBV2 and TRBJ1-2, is EPEVTQTPSHQVTQMGQEVILRCVPISNHLYFYWYRQILGQKVEFLVSFYNNEISEKSEIFDDQFSVERPDGSNFTLKIRSTKLEDSAMYFCASRLQGDDGYTFGSGTRLTVV.